These 22 T cell receptor beta chains came from one sample sequenced in a study of T cells after yellow fever vaccination. TCRdb reanalysed the 5' RACE reads using MiXCR and keeps one entry per CDR3 protein. This sample yields some 420,000 distinct CDR3 sequences, of which roughly 20% are seen a single time; roughly a sixth belongs to the top ten. Sequenced here: PBMCs, sampled before the yellow fever booster vaccination. The source of these receptors is a man aged 18-30 years who received the YFV17D yellow fever vaccine.

The chain employs TRBV14 and TRBJ2-2; maybe TRBD2 (5 bases). The V end was cut by 6 bases, the J end by 6 bases, with 8 bases between. Germline V CDR1 and CDR2: SGHDN, FVKESK. This CDR3 contains 12 residues. CDR3 region: CASSPAAGELFF. As DNA, the CDR3 is TGTGCCAGCAGTCCAGCGGCCGGGGAGCTGTTTTTT.

The V and J genes are TRBV4-1 and TRBJ1-1, with 8 bases matching TRBD1. The V segment lost 5 bases and the J segment 2 bases; nucleotides outside the gene matches: 10. The CDR3 spans 16 residues. Per the germline V gene, CDR1 is MGHRA and CDR2 is YSYEKL. The CDR3 bases are TGCGCCAGCAGCTCACACCCGGGACAGGTAAACACTGAAGCTTTCTTT. This translates into CASSSHPGQVNTEAFF.

This clonotype was recorded a few times. The rearrangement links TRBV29-1 to TRBJ2-1; D tentatively fits TRBD1 or TRBD2 (6 bases each). The CDR3 has 16 amino acids. Trimming cost V 4 bases and J 0 bases, with 16 bases left between them. Germline CDR1 is SQVTM and CDR2 is ANQGSEA. DNA of the CDR3: TGCAGCGTTGGTCACGTCGGGGGCGGCTCCTACAATGAGCAGTTCTTC. It yields the protein CSVGHVGGGSYNEQFF.

This clonotype was counted between two and nine times. The CDR3 region is CASSPTETGWHEQFF. Written as DNA, the CDR3 is TGTGCCAGCAGTCCGACCGAGACAGGGTGGCATGAGCAGTTCTTC. The V call is TRBV2, the J call TRBJ2-1, with 7 bases fitting TRBD1. V gave up 5 bases and J gave up 8 bases; unmatched junction bases: 12. Germline CDR1 SNHLY, CDR2 FYNNEI. The length of the CDR3 is 15 residues.

In its sample, this clonotype was seen many times. The chain links TRBV7-9 to TRBJ2-4; TRBD2 matches at 8 bases. With 6 bases clipped from V and 3 bases from J, the junction kept 4 bases outside the gene matches. The CDR3 sequence is 14 residues long. Looked up from germline, CDR1 is SEHNR and CDR2 is FQNEAQ (reference sequence). The CDR3 DNA follows: TGTGCCAGCAGAGTCAGCGGGGGCAAAAACATTCAGTACTTC. Translated: CASRVSGGKNIQYF. Full variable domain (rest looked up from reference TRBV7-9 and TRBJ2-4): DTGVSQNPRHKITKRGQNVTFRCDPISEHNRLYWYRQTLGQGPEFLTYFQNEAQLEKSRLLSDRFSAERPKGSFSTLEIQRTEQGDSAMYLCASRVSGGKNIQYFGAGTRLSVL.

This chain's CDR3 is CASSSPDRGRLDYGYTF. The CDR3 DNA sequence: TGTGCCAGCAGTTCCCCGGACAGGGGCCGACTGGACTATGGCTACACCTTC. This chain connects TRBV6-6 to TRBJ1-2; 9 nucleotides agree with TRBD1. This CDR3 is 17 amino acids long. Germline assignment: CDR1 MNHNY and CDR2 SVGAGI (reference sequence). Losses at the gene ends were 4 bases for V and 3 bases for J; bases not matched to a gene: 12.

This clonotype was counted between two and nine times. The chain joins TRBV28 to TRBJ1-1; possibly TRBD1 for D (5 bases). Germline V gene lookup returns CDR1 MDHEN and CDR2 SYDVKM. V was shortened by 6 bases and J by 1 base, with 15 bases between the two germline ends. CDR3 length equals 15 residues. The CDR3 spells CASRNQGMKNTEAFF. In nucleotides, the CDR3 is TGTGCCAGCAGGAATCAGGGTATGAAGAACACTGAAGCTTTCTTT.

This sequence joins TRBV5-4 and TRBJ2-2, with D tentatively TRBD1 (5 bases). This CDR3 comprises 16 residues. Deletions cut 0 bases from V and 7 bases from J, with 16 bases between. Germline CDR1 is SGHNT and CDR2 is YYREEE (reference sequence). CDR3 in DNA: TGTGCCAGCAGCTTGGCCGCAGGGAACACGGGCGGGGAGCTGTTTTTT. This sequence encodes CASSLAAGNTGGELFF.

This chain links TRBV24-1 with TRBJ1-2; TRBD1 aligns across 8 bases. The CDR3 length is 14 residues. J lost 6 bases, V lost 2 bases, and 4 bases had no gene match. Per germline, CDR1 KGHDR and CDR2 SFDVKD. CDR3 loop: CATSDSRGRDGYTF. The CDR3 nucleotides read TGTGCCACCAGTGATTCCAGGGGGCGTGATGGCTACACCTTC.

The rearrangement links TRBV9 to TRBJ2-3; D is perhaps TRBD1 or TRBD2 (6 bases each). With 5 bases removed from V and 2 bases from J, the gap between germline ends came to 15 bases. Germline V gene data show CDR1 as SGDLS and CDR2 as YYNGEE. The CDR3 has 15 amino acids. The CDR3, as DNA: TGTGCCAGCAGGGGGAACGGGGGCCACACAGATACGCAGTATTTT. Amino acids: CASRGNGGHTDTQYF.

This clonotype has only a few counts. The chain is built from TRBV7-9 and TRBJ1-2; 9 nucleotides agree with TRBD1. This CDR3 is built from 14 residues. V dropped 0 bases and J dropped 8; count of bases not matched to a gene: 4. Germline loops: CDR1 SEHNR, CDR2 FQNEAQ (reference sequence). The DNA for the CDR3 is TGTGCCAGCAGCTTAGCCGACAGGGGGGTAGGCTACACCTTC. As protein: CASSLADRGVGYTF. The entire variable domain, with the rest obtained from reference TRBV7-9 and TRBJ1-2, is as follows: DTGVSQNPRHKITKRGQNVTFRCDPISEHNRLYWYRQTLGQGPEFLTYFQNEAQLEKSRLLSDRFSAERPKGSFSTLEIQRTEQGDSAMYLCASSLADRGVGYTFGSGTRLTVV.

The gene calls are TRBV24-1 and TRBJ1-1; D not resolved. Trimming took 9 bases from V and 7 from J, leaving 14 bases between them. This CDR3 spans 12 amino acids. Germline V gene sequence: CDR1 KGHDR, CDR2 SFDVKD. The CDR3 loop is CATPVEGNEAFF. The CDR3 nucleotides read TGTGCCACCCCTGTGGAGGGCAATGAAGCTTTCTTT.

This clonotype was observed a few times. The V and J genes are TRBV6-5 and TRBJ2-5; D not resolved. CDR3 length equals 14 residues. V lost 2 bases and J lost 4, with 11 bases in between. The germline gives CDR1 MNHEY, CDR2 SVGAGI. CDR3 bases: TGTGCCAGCAGTTACCCCGGGCCGCGAGAGACCCAGTACTTC. Protein product: CASSYPGPRETQYF.

The sample holds a few counts of this clonotype. The chain uses TRBV12-3 or TRBV12-4 and TRBJ1-2; D uncertain. The ends were cut back, 1 base at V and 2 bases at J, with 8 bases in the middle. The CDR3 extends over 14 amino acids. CDR3 bases: TGTGCCAGCAGTTTAGGGAGCGAGAACTATGGCTACACCTTC. This codes for CASSLGSENYGYTF.

The chain's CDR3 is CASSREGRATVHEQFF. The CDR3 DNA reads as TGCGCCAGCAGCCGCGAGGGGAGGGCTACAGTCCATGAGCAGTTCTTC. The J gene is TRBJ2-1, the V gene TRBV4-1; 7 bases line up with TRBD2. The CDR3 has 16 residues. V lost 4 bases, J lost 8 bases, and 14 bases stayed unmatched. Germline V CDR1 and CDR2: MGHRA, YSYEKL.

This clonotype was counted between two and nine times. The chain links TRBV2 to TRBJ2-1, with D possibly matching TRBD2 (6 bases). The CDR3 covers 11 residues. Germline CDR1 and CDR2: SNHLY and FYNNEI. V was clipped by 7 bases and J by 9 bases, with 10 bases between them. CDR3 nucleotide sequence: TGTGCCAGCATGGAGGGGCTTGAGCAGTTCTTC. Translation: CASMEGLEQFF.

This clonotype has more than one count but fewer than ten. This chain joins TRBV6-5 and TRBJ2-3; tentatively, D is TRBD1 (6 bases). The CDR3 has 15 residues. In germline, CDR1 is MNHEY, CDR2 SVGAGI. Trimming took off 0 bases at V and 2 bases at J, with 9 bases between the two ends. The CDR3 loop is CASSYSGQSTDTQYF. DNA for the CDR3: TGTGCCAGCAGTTACTCCGGACAGTCCACAGATACGCAGTATTTT.

The chain recombines TRBV19 with TRBJ2-1; possibly TRBD1 for D (8 bases). Trimming left V 6 bases short and J 6 bases short, with 18 bases between. The CDR3 length is 15 residues. Germline CDR1 is LNHDA and CDR2 is SQIVND (reference sequence). CDR3 DNA sequence: TGTGCCAGTAGGCAGGGGGCGGCGGGGGCCAATGAGCAGTTCTTC. It specifies CASRQGAAGANEQFF.

Only a few counts were recorded for this clonotype. This chain uses TRBV7-9 with TRBJ2-3; D gene unclear. V gave up 4 bases and J gave up 4 bases, with 6 bases separating them. The CDR3 spans 12 residues. Germline CDR1 reads SEHNR; CDR2 reads FQNEAQ (reference sequence). CDR3 nucleotides: TGTGCCAGCAGCTCAGATCCAGATACGCAGTATTTT. Its protein is CASSSDPDTQYF.

In its sample, this clonotype was seen a few times. The rearrangement uses TRBV7-2 and TRBJ2-5, with 10 bases lining up with TRBD2. The CDR3 runs to 16 residues. Germline trimming cut 6 bases from V and 0 bases from J; bases unmatched to any gene: 7. The V gene's germline CDR1 is SGHTA and CDR2 FQGNSA. This CDR3 reads CASSHSGGYYQETQYF. DNA of the CDR3: TGTGCCAGCAGTCATAGCGGGGGGTATTACCAAGAGACCCAGTACTTC.

The chain recombines TRBV12-3 or TRBV12-4 with TRBJ2-1; TRBD1 is a possible D gene (6 bases). There are 13 residues in the CDR3. Trimming pared 4 bases from V and 6 bases from J, leaving 10 bases between. The CDR3 bases are TGTGCCAGCAGTTCGACAGGTACCAATGAGCAGTTCTTC. Protein: CASSSTGTNEQFF.

J is TRBJ1-5 and V is TRBV7-2; D remains unclear. This CDR3 is built from 17 residues. Germline CDR1 is SGHTA and CDR2 is FQGNSA. Between the trimmed V and J ends, which lost 5 bases and 2 bases, there was a span of 19 bases. CDR3 nucleotides: TGTGCCAGCAGCCCGAATTTTAGGGCGGACCGCAATCAGCCCCAGCATTTT. Its translation: CASSPNFRADRNQPQHF.